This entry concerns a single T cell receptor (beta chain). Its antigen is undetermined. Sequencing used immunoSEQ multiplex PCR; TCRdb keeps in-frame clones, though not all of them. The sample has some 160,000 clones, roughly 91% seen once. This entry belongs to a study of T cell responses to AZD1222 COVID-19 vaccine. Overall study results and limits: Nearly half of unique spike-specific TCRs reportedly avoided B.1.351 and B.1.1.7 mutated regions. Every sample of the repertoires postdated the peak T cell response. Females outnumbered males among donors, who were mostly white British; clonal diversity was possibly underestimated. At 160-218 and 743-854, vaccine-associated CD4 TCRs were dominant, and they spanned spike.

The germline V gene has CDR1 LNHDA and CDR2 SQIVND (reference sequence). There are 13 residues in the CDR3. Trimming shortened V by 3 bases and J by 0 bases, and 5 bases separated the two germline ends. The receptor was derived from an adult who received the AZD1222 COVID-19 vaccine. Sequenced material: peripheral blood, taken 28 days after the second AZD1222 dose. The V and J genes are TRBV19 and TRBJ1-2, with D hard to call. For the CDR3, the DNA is TGTGCCAGTAGTATTGGTTCTAACTATGGCTACACCTTC. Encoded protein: CASSIGSNYGYTF.